The clone carrying this TCR beta chain occurred a few times. Its antigen is currently unknown. One entry per CDR3 protein results from TCRdb running MiXCR on the reads. This table has 830,000 or so distinct CDR3 sequences, about 30% appearing once. CDR3 length equals 15 residues. From germline, CDR1 is SGHVS and CDR2 FNYEAQ. Trimming shortened V by 2 bases and J by 0 bases, and 8 bases separated the two germline ends. This sample is part of a study of T cell repertoires in cytomegalovirus infection. For the study at large: CMV epitopes used comprised recently identified HLA-C-restricted ones and well-studied HLA-B-restricted ones. Both CMV infection and a matching HLA type were indicated by public TCR beta signatures. Study-wide findings and caveats: The ex vivo response was dominated by HLA-C-restricted CMV-specific TCR beta clonotypes. Identification of carriers of CMV plus the relevant HLA was achieved through cumulative public TCR beta family frequency.

The chain has TRBV7-6 and TRBJ1-5, with D possibly being TRBD1 (5 bases). The sequenced sample was cultured CD8+ T cells from PBMCs, obtained from culture after CMV antigen stimulation. The receptor's source is a human donor in good health (CMV status not recorded). Some clones in this sample may be carry-over from other donors' samples. The CDR3 region is CASSLRGDSNQPQHF. CDR3 nucleotides: TGTGCCAGCAGCTTAAGAGGGGATAGCAATCAGCCCCAGCATTTT.